This TCR beta chain came from a study of patients and donors after allogeneic stem cell transplantation. This clonotype was counted a few times. One entry per CDR3 protein, called by TCRdb with MiXCR from the RT-PCR reads. In the table there are fewer than 500,000 distinct CDR3 sequences, approximately 16% of which are singletons. The sample was blood, either unsorted or a sorted T cell fraction (not recorded which). The origin of this receptor is a human donor who was either an allogeneic HSCT recipient or a stem cell or donor lymphocyte infusion donor (not recorded which). It is not recorded whose cells these are; they may come from a transplant donor.

This CDR3 reads CSARRLAGGSYNEQFF. The CDR3 DNA follows: TGCAGTGCTCGCAGACTAGCGGGAGGCTCCTACAATGAGCAGTTCTTC. V is TRBV20-1 and J is TRBJ2-1; 13 positions match TRBD2. The CDR3 contains 16 residues. The germline V gene encodes CDR1 DFQATT and CDR2 SNEGSKA (reference sequence). Germline trimming cut 5 bases from V and 0 bases from J; bases unmatched to any gene: 4.